The 12 T cell receptor beta chains below all came from one sample that was sequenced in a study of T-cell reconstitution after alpha-beta-depleted transplantation in children. The TCRbeta library was prepared with unique molecular identifiers. TCRdb analysed the PCR reads with MiXCR anew, one entry per CDR3 protein. The sample has about 830,000 distinct CDR3 sequences, approximately 15% seen once. This sample comprised PBMCs, mostly from graft donor cells, obtained 360 days after TCRalphabeta/CD19-depleted stem cell transplant. The receptors derive from a male patient between 10 and 17 years old who had a stem cell transplant for acute lymphoblastic leukemia, so the T cells may come from the graft donor.

Remarks on this clonotype: It may be a read error: a sequence one base away is much more abundant. The chain joins TRBV2 to TRBJ1-5; no reliable D call. The CDR3 totals 13 residues. Germline V CDR1 and CDR2: SNHLY, FYNNEI. Trimming removed 6 bases at V and 0 bases at J, with 6 bases between. DNA of the CDR3: TGTGCCAGCAGCAAGATTAGCAATCAGCCCCAGCATTTT. Protein sequence: CASSKISNQPQHF.

This chain connects TRBV2 to TRBJ2-1, with 16 bases fitting TRBD2. Germline V gene data show CDR1 as SNHLY and CDR2 as FYNNEI. The J segment lost 9 bases and the V segment lost 11 bases, leaving 7 bases of the junction unmatched. The CDR3 runs to 14 residues. The CDR3 sequence: CAFGTSGRASEQFF. In DNA, the CDR3 is TGTGCCTTTGGGACTAGCGGGAGGGCTAGTGAGCAGTTCTTC.

This clonotype has just a few counts. The chain is built from TRBV7-8 and TRBJ1-2; tentatively, D is TRBD1 (6 bases). Trimming left V 1 base short and J 8 bases short, with 14 bases between. Germline lookup yields CDR1 SGHVS and CDR2 FQNEAQ. The CDR3 covers 14 residues. CDR3 bases: TGTGCCAGCAGCTTAGGGGACACAGGGTTCGGCTACACCTTC. It codes for CASSLGDTGFGYTF.

In this sample, this clonotype turned up once. The V and J genes are TRBV29-1 and TRBJ1-4; a weak D match, TRBD1 (6 bases). This CDR3 is built from 15 residues. Germline V gives CDR1 SQVTM, CDR2 ANQGSEA. Trimming took off 5 bases at V and 0 bases at J, with 13 bases between the two ends. CDR3 DNA sequence: TGCAGCGTTCTCGTCAACAGGGCAACTAATGAAAAACTGTTTTTT. Amino acids: CSVLVNRATNEKLFF.

The chain recombines TRBV7-9 with TRBJ1-2; D not certain. Trimming removed 1 base from V and 4 bases from J, with 19 bases in between. This CDR3 spans 17 amino acids. Germline V gene data show CDR1 as SEHNR and CDR2 as FQNEAQ (reference sequence). CDR3 bases: TGTGCCAGCAGCTTAGTTTATTCCCGGGATAACTTCTATGGCTACACCTTC. Amino acids: CASSLVYSRDNFYGYTF.

This chain connects TRBV27 to TRBJ1-2, with no clear D. This CDR3 has 13 amino acids. Trimming shortened V by 2 bases and J by 7 bases, and 11 bases separated the two germline ends. The germline CDR1 and CDR2 sequences are MNHEY and SMNVEV (reference sequence). CDR3 nucleotide sequence: TGTGCCAGCAGTTTAGGTTATGGGGTTGGCTACACCTTC. This translates into CASSLGYGVGYTF.

CDR3 amino acids: CASSEFSGTPKGNTGELFF. The CDR3 bases are TGTGCCAGCAGTGAATTCTCCGGGACTCCCAAGGGTAACACCGGGGAGCTGTTTTTT. The chain recombines TRBV25-1 with TRBJ2-2, with a weak D call TRBD2 (6 bases). V shed 1 base and J shed 2 bases, with 20 bases lying between them. From germline, CDR1 is MGHDK and CDR2 SYGVNS. The CDR3 contains 19 residues.

The chain is built from TRBV20-1 and TRBJ2-3; D is possibly TRBD2 (5 bases). CDR3 length equals 14 residues. V was cut by 6 bases and J by 0 bases, with 13 bases left in between. CDR1 is DFQATT, CDR2 SNEGSKA, per germline (reference sequence). The CDR3: CSAAREPSTDTQYF. The DNA of the CDR3 is TGCAGTGCCGCAAGGGAGCCTAGCACAGATACGCAGTATTTT.

This clonotype showed up just a few times. This rearrangement joins TRBV6-2 or TRBV6-3 to TRBJ2-4, with D possibly TRBD1 on 7 matching bases. Per the germline V gene, CDR1 is MNHEY and CDR2 is SVGEGT. The length of the CDR3 is 15 residues. The V and J ends lost 5 bases and 7 bases respectively, with 18 bases between them. CDR3 sequence: CASSSGGGAGNIQYF. In DNA form, the CDR3 reads TGTGCCAGCAGTAGCGGAGGGGGCGCTGGGAACATTCAGTACTTC.

This clonotype appeared a few times. This sequence joins TRBV5-4 and TRBJ2-4, with 8 positions matching TRBD1. This CDR3 has 17 amino acids. The ends lost 5 bases at V and 0 bases at J; junction bases unmatched: 10. Germline values: CDR1 SGHNT, CDR2 YYREEE (reference sequence). The DNA for the CDR3 is TGTGCCAGCAGTCTGACAGGGGTTATCTTAGCCAAAAACATTCAGTACTTC. This sequence encodes CASSLTGVILAKNIQYF.

Only a few counts were recorded for this clonotype. The rearrangement joins TRBV5-1 to TRBJ1-1; 9 positions agree with TRBD1. The CDR3 is made up of 13 amino acids. The V and J ends lost 3 bases and 10 bases, in that order; junction bases with no gene match: 7. Germline CDR1 reads SGHRS; CDR2 reads YFSETQ. CDR3 protein: CASSWRDRVAAFF. CDR3 bases: TGCGCCAGCAGCTGGAGGGACAGGGTAGCAGCTTTCTTT. The variable domain in full, completed from reference TRBV5-1 and TRBJ1-1, reads KAGVTQTPRYLIKTRGQQVTLSCSPISGHRSVSWYQQTPGQGLQFLFEYFSETQRNKGNFPGRFSGRQFSNSRSEMNVSTLELGDSALYLCASSWRDRVAAFFGQGTRLTVV.

There are a few counts of this clonotype. V is TRBV20-1 and J is TRBJ1-1, with 10 bases fitting TRBD1. After removal of 5 bases from V and 3 bases from J, the junction contained 6 bases not matched to a gene. In germline, CDR1 is DFQATT, CDR2 SNEGSKA (reference sequence). This CDR3 is built from 14 residues. CDR3 nucleotides: TGCAGTGCTTGGGACAGGGGTCGCGACACTGAAGCTTTCTTT. Translating gives CSAWDRGRDTEAFF.